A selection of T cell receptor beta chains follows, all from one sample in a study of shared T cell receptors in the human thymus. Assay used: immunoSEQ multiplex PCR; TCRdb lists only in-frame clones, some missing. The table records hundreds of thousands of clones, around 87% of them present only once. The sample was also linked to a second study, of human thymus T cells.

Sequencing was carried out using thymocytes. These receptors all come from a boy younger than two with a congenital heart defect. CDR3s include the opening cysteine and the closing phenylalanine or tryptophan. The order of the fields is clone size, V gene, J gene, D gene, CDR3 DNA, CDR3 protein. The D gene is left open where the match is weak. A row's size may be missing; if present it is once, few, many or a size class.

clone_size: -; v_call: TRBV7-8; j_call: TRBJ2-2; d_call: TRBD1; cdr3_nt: TGTGCCAGCAGCTCAGCCGGGACAGGGATGTACACCGGGGAGCTGTTTTTT; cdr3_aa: CASSSAGTGMYTGELFF
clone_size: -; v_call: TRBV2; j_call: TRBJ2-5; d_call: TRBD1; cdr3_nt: TGTGCCAGCACCCCGGGACAGTATCAAATCCAAGAGACCCAGTACTTC; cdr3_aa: CASTPGQYQIQETQYF
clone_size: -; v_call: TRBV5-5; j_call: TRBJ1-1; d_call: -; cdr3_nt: TGTGCCAGCACCTGGGACAAGAACACTGAAGCTTTCTTT; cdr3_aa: CASTWDKNTEAFF
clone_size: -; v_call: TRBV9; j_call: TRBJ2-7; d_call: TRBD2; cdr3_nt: TGTGCCAGCAGCTACGGGACTAGCGGCTCCTACGAGCAGTACTTC; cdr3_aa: CASSYGTSGSYEQYF
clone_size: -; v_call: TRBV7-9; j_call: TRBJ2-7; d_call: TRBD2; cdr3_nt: TGTGCCAGCAGGCGACTAGCGGGAGAAGAGCAGTACTTC; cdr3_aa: CASRRLAGEEQYF
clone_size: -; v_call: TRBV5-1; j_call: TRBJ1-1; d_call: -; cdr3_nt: TGCGCCAGCAGCTTTTCGGTGCACAGGGAGTTAGGGGCTTTCTTT; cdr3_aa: CASSFSVHRELGAFF
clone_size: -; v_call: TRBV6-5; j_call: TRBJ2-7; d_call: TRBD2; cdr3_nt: TGTGCCAGCAGTTACTCCGGACTAGCGGACTTGGACGAGCAGTACTTC; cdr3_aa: CASSYSGLADLDEQYF
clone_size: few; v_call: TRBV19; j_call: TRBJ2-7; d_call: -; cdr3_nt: TGTGCCAGTAGTACCAGATTCAGCTACGAGCAGTACTTC; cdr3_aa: CASSTRFSYEQYF
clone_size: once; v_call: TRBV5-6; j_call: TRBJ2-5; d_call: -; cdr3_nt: TGTGCCAGCAGCTGGCGCGGGGTAGGTGAGACCCAGTACTTC; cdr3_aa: CASSWRGVGETQYF
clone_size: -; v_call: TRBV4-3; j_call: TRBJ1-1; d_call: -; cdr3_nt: TGCGCCAGCAGCCCTGAACAGGGGAACACTGAAGCTTTCTTT; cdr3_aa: CASSPEQGNTEAFF
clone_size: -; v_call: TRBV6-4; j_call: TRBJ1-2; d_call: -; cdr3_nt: TGTGCCAGCAGTGACAACAGCCTCAGACCCGCCTTTTATGGCTACACCTTC; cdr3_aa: CASSDNSLRPAFYGYTF
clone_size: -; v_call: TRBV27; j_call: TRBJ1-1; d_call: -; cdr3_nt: TGTGCCAGCAGTTTATCCTCCCCAGGGTGGGGGAACACTGAAGCTTTCTTT; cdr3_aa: CASSLSSPGWGNTEAFF
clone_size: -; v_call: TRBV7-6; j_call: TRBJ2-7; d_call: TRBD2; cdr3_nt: TGTGCCAGCAGCTTAGCAAGACCGGGACTAGCGGGGAGGGGCGACGAGCAGTACTTC; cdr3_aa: CASSLARPGLAGRGDEQYF
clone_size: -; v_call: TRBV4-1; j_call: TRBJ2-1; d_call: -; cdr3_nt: TGCGCCAGCAGCCAACGTGGGGGCTCCCTCTCATACAATGAGCAGTTCTTC; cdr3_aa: CASSQRGGSLSYNEQFF
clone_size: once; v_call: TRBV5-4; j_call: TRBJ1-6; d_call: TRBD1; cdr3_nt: TGTGCCAGCAGCTTGCGTAAAGGGGGCACTCTCAATAATTCACCCCTCCACTTT; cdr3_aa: CASSLRKGGTLNNSPLHF
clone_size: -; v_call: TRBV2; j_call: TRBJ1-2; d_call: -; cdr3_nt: TGTGCCAGCTTCCCTCCGGGAGGTAGGGGCTACACCTTC; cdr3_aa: CASFPPGGRGYTF
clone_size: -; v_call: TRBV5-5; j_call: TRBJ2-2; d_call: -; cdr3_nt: TGTGCCAGCAGCCAATTACAGGGCACCTTTAACACCGGGGAGCTGTTTTTT; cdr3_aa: CASSQLQGTFNTGELFF
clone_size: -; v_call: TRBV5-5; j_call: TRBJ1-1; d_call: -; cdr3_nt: TGTGCCAGCAGCTGGAACAGGGTTGGCACTGAAGCTTTCTTT; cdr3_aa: CASSWNRVGTEAFF
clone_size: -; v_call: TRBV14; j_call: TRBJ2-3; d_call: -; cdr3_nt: TGTGCCAGCAGCCAAGAATTTCTTGGCACAGATACGCAGTATTTT; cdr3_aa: CASSQEFLGTDTQYF
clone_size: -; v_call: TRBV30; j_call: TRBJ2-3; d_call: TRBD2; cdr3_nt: TGTGCCTGGAGGGGGCTAGCGGGGGGCGGGGCGCAGTATTTT; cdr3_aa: CAWRGLAGGGAQYF
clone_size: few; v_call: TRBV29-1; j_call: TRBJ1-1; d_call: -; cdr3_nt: TGCAGCCCGGCGGACTTTCGGGTCACTGAAGCTTTCTTT; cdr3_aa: CSPADFRVTEAFF
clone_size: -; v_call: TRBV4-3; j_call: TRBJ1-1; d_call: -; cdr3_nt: TGCGCCAGCAGCCAAGCGGGGAACACTGAAGCTTTCTTT; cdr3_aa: CASSQAGNTEAFF
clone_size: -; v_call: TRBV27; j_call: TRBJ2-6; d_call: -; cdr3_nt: TGTGCCAGCAAGATTGGCAGGGGGGACTCTGGGGCCAACGTCCTGACTTTC; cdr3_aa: CASKIGRGDSGANVLTF
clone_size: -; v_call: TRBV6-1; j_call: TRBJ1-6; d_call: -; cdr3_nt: TGTGCCAGCAGACTAAATTCACCCCTCCACTTT; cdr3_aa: CASRLNSPLHF
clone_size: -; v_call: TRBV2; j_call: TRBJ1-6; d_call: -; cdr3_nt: TGTGCCAGCAGTGACCACGGGACCTATAATTCACCCCTCCACTTT; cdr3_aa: CASSDHGTYNSPLHF
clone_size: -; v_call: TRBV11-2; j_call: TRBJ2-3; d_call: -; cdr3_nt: TGTGCCAGCAGCTTAGTACCGGGAGACGGCACAGATACGCAGTATTTT; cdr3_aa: CASSLVPGDGTDTQYF
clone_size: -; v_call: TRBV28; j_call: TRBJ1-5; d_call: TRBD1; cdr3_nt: TGTGCCAGCAGCCACACTAGACAGGGACACAATCAGCCCCAGCATTTT; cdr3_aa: CASSHTRQGHNQPQHF
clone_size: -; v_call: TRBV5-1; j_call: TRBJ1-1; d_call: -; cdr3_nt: TGCGCCAGCTTCCCGACCGGGGTGAGCACTGAAGCTTTCTTT; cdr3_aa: CASFPTGVSTEAFF
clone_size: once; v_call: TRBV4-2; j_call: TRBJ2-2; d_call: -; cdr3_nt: TGTGCCAGCAGCCTTGAGCCGGGGTCGGTCACCGGGGAGCTGTTTTTT; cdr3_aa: CASSLEPGSVTGELFF
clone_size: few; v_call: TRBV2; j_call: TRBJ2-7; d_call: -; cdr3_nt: TGTGCCAGCAGGCCCAATCGGGAAGGGGGAAACGAGCAGTACTTC; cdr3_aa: CASRPNREGGNEQYF
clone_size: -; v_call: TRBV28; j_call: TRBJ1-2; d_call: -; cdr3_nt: TGTGCCAGCAGTCCCCGGACAGAAAATGGCTACACCTTC; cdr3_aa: CASSPRTENGYTF
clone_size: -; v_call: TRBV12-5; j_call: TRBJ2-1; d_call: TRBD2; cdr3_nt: TGTGCTAGTTGGGGTATAGCGGGAGCTGGACTCAAGCTACCCTACAATGAGCAGTTCTTC; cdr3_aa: CASWGIAGAGLKLPYNEQFF
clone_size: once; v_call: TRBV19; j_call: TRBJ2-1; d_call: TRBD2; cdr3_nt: TGTGCCAGTAGTATATGGCGGGAGTACAACAATGAGCAGTTCTTC; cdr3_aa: CASSIWREYNNEQFF
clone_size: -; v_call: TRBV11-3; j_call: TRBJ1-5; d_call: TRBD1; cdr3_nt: TGTGCCAGCTTAACAGGGGGCCATCAGCCCCAGCATTTT; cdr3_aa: CASLTGGHQPQHF
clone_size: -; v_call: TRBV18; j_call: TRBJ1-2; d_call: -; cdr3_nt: TGTGCCAGCTCACCACGGCAGGGCGGGGGGGGCTACACCTTC; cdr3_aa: CASSPRQGGGGYTF
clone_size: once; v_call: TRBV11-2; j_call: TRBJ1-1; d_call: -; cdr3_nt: TGTGCCAGCAGCTTAGACCCAGGGGCTGGCACTGAAGCTTTCTTT; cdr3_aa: CASSLDPGAGTEAFF
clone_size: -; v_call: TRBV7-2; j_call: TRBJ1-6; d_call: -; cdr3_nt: TGTGCCAGCAGCTTTGGCCGGTCCCAGGACAAGTCACCCCTCCACTTT; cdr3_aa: CASSFGRSQDKSPLHF
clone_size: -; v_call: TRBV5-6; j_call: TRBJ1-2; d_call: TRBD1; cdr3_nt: TGTGCCAGCAGCCCAGACAGGGACAACGACTATGGCTACACCTTC; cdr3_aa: CASSPDRDNDYGYTF
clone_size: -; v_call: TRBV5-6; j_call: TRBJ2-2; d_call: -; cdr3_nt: TGTGCCAGCAGCTTGGCCACAAGGCGGGTCACCGGGGAGCTGTTTTTT; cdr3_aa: CASSLATRRVTGELFF
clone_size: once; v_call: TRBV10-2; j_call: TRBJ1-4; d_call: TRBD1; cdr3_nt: TGCGCCAGCAGTGAGTCGATAGGTGGGACAGGGGAATGTAATGAAAAACTGTTTTTT; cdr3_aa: CASSESIGGTGECNEKLFF
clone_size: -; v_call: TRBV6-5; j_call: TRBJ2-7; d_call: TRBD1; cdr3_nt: TGTGCCAGCAGACGGGACAGCCCAAGGAACGAGCAGTACTTC; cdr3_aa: CASRRDSPRNEQYF
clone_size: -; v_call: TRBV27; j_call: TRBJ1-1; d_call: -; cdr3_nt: TGTGCCAGCAGTTTTATTAGTCGGACAGAGAACACTGAAGCTTTCTTT; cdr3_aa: CASSFISRTENTEAFF
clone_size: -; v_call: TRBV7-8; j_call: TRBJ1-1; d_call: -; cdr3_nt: TGTGCCAGCAGCCCCACCCGTGGGGGGAGCACTGAAGCTTTCTTT; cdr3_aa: CASSPTRGGSTEAFF
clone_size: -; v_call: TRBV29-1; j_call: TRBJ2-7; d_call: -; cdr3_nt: TGCAGCGACCCGACAGCTCTATCCTACGAGCAGTACTTC; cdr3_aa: CSDPTALSYEQYF
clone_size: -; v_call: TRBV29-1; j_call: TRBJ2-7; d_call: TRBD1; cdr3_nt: TGCAGCGCCATCATACCGCAGGGGGCTTACGAGCAGTACTTC; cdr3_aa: CSAIIPQGAYEQYF
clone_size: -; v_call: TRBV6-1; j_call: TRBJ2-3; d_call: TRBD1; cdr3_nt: TGTGCCAGCAGTGAAGGTCCTAGGACAGGTCCCTTTGAGGTCGCAGATACGCAGTATTTT; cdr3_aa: CASSEGPRTGPFEVADTQYF
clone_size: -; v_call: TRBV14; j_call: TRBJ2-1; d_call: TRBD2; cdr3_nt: TGTGCCAGCAGCCAAGCAGGGCCAGCGGGAGGGCCGGTGGGGAATGAGCAGTTCTTC; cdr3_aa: CASSQAGPAGGPVGNEQFF
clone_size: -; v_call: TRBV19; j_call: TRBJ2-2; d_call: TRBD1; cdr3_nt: TGTGCCAGCAACACGCCGGGACAGGGGGCTGACGGGGAGCTGTTTTTT; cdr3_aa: CASNTPGQGADGELFF
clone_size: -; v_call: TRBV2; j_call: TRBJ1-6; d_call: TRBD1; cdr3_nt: TGTGCCAGCAGTGAAGCGCAGTATAAACAGGGGCCCTCCAATGGATCCTATAATTCACCCCTCCACTTT; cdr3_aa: CASSEAQYKQGPSNGSYNSPLHF
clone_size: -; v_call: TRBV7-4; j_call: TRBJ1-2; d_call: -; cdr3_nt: TGTGCCAGCAGCTTAAAAAAGGGGACATCTGGCTACACCTTC; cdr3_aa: CASSLKKGTSGYTF
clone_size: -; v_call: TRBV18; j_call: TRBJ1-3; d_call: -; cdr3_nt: TGTGCCAGCTCAGCAGTCCGGGACTCCGACTCTGGAAACACCATATATTTT; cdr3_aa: CASSAVRDSDSGNTIYF
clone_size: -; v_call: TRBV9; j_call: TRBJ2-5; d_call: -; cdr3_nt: TGTGCCAGCAGGCCCGGGACTGCATTGGGGACCCAGTACTTC; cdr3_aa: CASRPGTALGTQYF
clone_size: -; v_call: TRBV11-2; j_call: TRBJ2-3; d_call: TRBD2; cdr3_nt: TGTGCCAGCAGCTTAGACTGGGTTGGCGGGGGGCGCACAGATACGCAGTATTTT; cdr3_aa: CASSLDWVGGGRTDTQYF
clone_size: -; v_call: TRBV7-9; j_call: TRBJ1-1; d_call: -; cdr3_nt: TGTGCCAGCAGCTTAGCGACAGGGAACACTGAAGCTTTCTTT; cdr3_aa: CASSLATGNTEAFF
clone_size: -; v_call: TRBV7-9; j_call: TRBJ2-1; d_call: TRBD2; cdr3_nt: TGTGCCAGCAGCTGTGGGACTAGCGGGGGGTCTTACTCCTACAATGAGCAGTTCTTC; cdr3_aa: CASSCGTSGGSYSYNEQFF
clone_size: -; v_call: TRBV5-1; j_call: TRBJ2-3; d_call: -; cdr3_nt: TGCGCCAGCAGCCCAGAATCGTCAGATACGCAGTATTTT; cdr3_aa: CASSPESSDTQYF
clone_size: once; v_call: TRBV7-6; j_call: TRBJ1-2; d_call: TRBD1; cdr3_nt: TGTGCCAGCAGCGTAACCGGGACAGGGGGTGGCTACACCTTC; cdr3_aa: CASSVTGTGGGYTF